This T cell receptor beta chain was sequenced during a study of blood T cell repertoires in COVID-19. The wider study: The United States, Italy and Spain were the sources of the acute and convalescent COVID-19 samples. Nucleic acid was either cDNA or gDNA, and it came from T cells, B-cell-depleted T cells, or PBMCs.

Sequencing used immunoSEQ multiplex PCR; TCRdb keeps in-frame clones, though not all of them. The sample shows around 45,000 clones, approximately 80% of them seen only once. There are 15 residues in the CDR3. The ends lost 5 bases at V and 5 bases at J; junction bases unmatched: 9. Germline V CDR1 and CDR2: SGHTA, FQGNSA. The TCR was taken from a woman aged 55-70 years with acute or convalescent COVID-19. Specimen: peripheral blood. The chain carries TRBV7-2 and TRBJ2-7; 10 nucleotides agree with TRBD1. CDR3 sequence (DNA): TGTGCCAGCAGCCCCAGGCGGGGACAGGGGAACGAGCAGTACTTC. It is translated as CASSPRRGQGNEQYF.